These 20 T cell receptor beta chains were all obtained from the same sample, sequenced in a study of CD8 T cells in ankylosing spondylitis. The study, taken as a whole, reports: The study identified a TCR beta motif of several highly homologous variants that appeared characteristic of ankylosing spondylitis blood.

Their antigen targets remain unknown. One entry per CDR3 protein, called by TCRdb with MiXCR from the 5' RACE reads. The sample has about 540,000 distinct CDR3 sequences; 9.5% to 15% are singletons. The sample was blood, either unsorted or a sorted T cell fraction (not recorded which). The receptors derive from a male donor with ankylosing spondylitis.

The chain combines TRBV11-3 with TRBJ1-3; tentative D call: TRBD1 (6 bases). The V and J ends lost 0 bases and 2 bases respectively, with 11 bases between them. Germline V gene sequence: CDR1 SGHNT, CDR2 YENEEA. The CDR3 contains 16 residues. The CDR3 protein is CASSLDGGSAGNTIYF. DNA for the CDR3: TGTGCCAGCAGCTTAGACGGGGGCTCGGCTGGAAACACCATATATTTT.

This clonotype was picked up a small number of times. This sequence joins TRBV19 and TRBJ1-1, with D possibly matching TRBD1 (6 bases). The germline V gene encodes CDR1 LNHDA and CDR2 SQIVND (reference sequence). The CDR3 runs to 15 residues. Trimming took 4 bases from V and 0 from J, leaving 12 bases between them. CDR3 sequence (DNA): TGTGCCAGTAGTAAGGACAGACAGATGAACACTGAAGCTTTCTTT. Translated, it gives CASSKDRQMNTEAFF.

This clonotype was counted only a few times. The chain joins TRBV5-5 to TRBJ2-7; possibly TRBD2 for D (6 bases). The CDR3 is 17 residues long. The germline V and J ends were trimmed by 3 bases and 1 base, with 20 bases remaining between them. Per germline, CDR1 SGHKS and CDR2 YYEKEE (reference sequence). This CDR3 is CASSYLPRGRKSYEQYF. The CDR3 DNA reads as TGTGCCAGCAGCTACCTCCCTCGGGGGAGGAAGTCCTACGAGCAGTACTTC.

This rearrangement joins TRBV4-1 to TRBJ1-3, with D unresolved. CDR3 length: 16 amino acids. CDR1 is MGHRA and CDR2 is YSYEKL in the germline V gene. The ends were cut back, 0 bases at V and 4 bases at J, with 13 bases in the middle. CDR3: CASSQDTGGSGNTIYF. CDR3 coding DNA: TGCGCCAGCAGCCAAGATACTGGAGGTTCAGGAAACACCATATATTTT.

J is TRBJ2-2 and V is TRBV11-2; 7 bases match TRBD2. Germline CDR1 is SGHAT and CDR2 is FQNNGV. The CDR3 loop spans 16 amino acids. With 5 bases clipped from V and 0 bases from J, the junction kept 6 bases outside the gene matches. CDR3 sequence: CASSPQSGANTGELFF. DNA for the CDR3: TGTGCCAGCAGCCCCCAGAGCGGGGCGAACACCGGGGAGCTGTTTTTT.

The chain links TRBV12-3 or TRBV12-4 to TRBJ1-2, with D possibly TRBD1 on 5 matching bases. The V and J ends lost 6 bases and 5 bases respectively, with 13 bases between them. CDR3 length: 13 amino acids. CDR3 in amino acids: CASSTIEGYGYTF. As DNA, the CDR3 is TGTGCCAGCAGCACCATTGAGGGGTATGGCTACACCTTC.

The V gene is TRBV7-2, the J gene TRBJ2-7; 12 bases match TRBD2. This CDR3 is 15 amino acids long. CDR1 and CDR2 from the germline V gene are SGHTA and FQGNSA. Trimming took 6 bases from V and 3 from J; bases not matched to a gene: 6. The CDR3 reads CASSSLAGGIYEQYF. In DNA form, the CDR3 reads TGTGCCAGCAGTTCACTAGCGGGAGGTATCTACGAGCAGTACTTC.

V usage is TRBV20-1 and J usage is TRBJ1-1; the D gene is possibly TRBD1 (5 bases). The V gene's germline CDR1 is DFQATT and CDR2 SNEGSKA (reference sequence). This CDR3 contains 13 residues. V dropped 2 bases and J dropped 6 bases, with 13 bases sitting between them. CDR3 residues: CSARRGTLSEAFF. The CDR3 DNA reads TGCAGTGCTAGAAGAGGGACCTTGTCTGAAGCTTTCTTT.

This clonotype was detected a few times. This sequence joins TRBV28 and TRBJ2-7; a possible D gene is TRBD1 (5 bases). Germline V lookup: CDR1 MDHEN, CDR2 SYDVKM. Trimming pared 5 bases from V and 3 bases from J, leaving 17 bases between. The CDR3 sequence is 15 residues long. CDR3 loop: CASSADPRGFYEQYV. The CDR3 nucleotides read TGTGCCAGCAGTGCCGACCCAAGGGGCTTCTACGAGCAGTACGTC.

This clonotype was counted ten times or more. The rearrangement links TRBV12-3 or TRBV12-4 to TRBJ2-5; no firm D call. Trimming took off 3 bases at V and 4 bases at J, with 6 bases between the two ends. This CDR3 is 12 amino acids long. The CDR3 protein is CASSFSTETQYF. As DNA, the CDR3 is TGTGCCAGCAGTTTTAGCACAGAGACCCAGTACTTC.

The chain combines TRBV24-1 with TRBJ2-6; D unclear. CDR3 length equals 18 residues. Germline lookup yields CDR1 KGHDR and CDR2 SFDVKD. The germline V and J ends were trimmed by 2 bases and 0 bases, with 13 bases remaining between them. CDR3 in amino acids: CATSDSGEPHSGANVLTF. CDR3 DNA sequence: TGTGCCACCAGTGATTCCGGTGAACCCCACTCTGGGGCCAACGTCCTGACTTTC.

The chain is built from TRBV20-1 and TRBJ2-5, with 7 bases matching TRBD2. CDR3 length: 16 residues. J lost 0 bases, V lost 3 bases, and 10 bases had no gene match. Germline V gene sequence: CDR1 DFQATT, CDR2 SNEGSKA (reference sequence). The CDR3 DNA is TGCAGTGCTAGGGATCCCGGGACTACTTACCAAGAGACCCAGTACTTC. Translation: CSARDPGTTYQETQYF.

Ten or more counts support this clonotype. J is TRBJ1-2 and V is TRBV5-1; D not resolved. The V gene's germline CDR1 is SGHRS and CDR2 YFSETQ. CDR3 length: 13 amino acids. Trimming pared 3 bases from V and 5 bases from J, leaving 11 bases between. The CDR3 DNA sequence: TGCGCCAGCAGCTCGGCACGGCAGTATGGCTACACCTTC. Its translation: CASSSARQYGYTF.

The chain combines TRBV3-1 with TRBJ2-1; possibly TRBD2 for D (6 bases). Trimming left V 0 bases short and J 0 bases short, with 9 bases between. This CDR3 region has 16 residues. The germline CDR1 and CDR2 sequences are LGHDT and YNNKEL (reference sequence). The CDR3 sequence: CASSQDGGVSYNEQFF. The CDR3 DNA follows: TGTGCCAGCAGCCAAGATGGAGGGGTCTCCTACAATGAGCAGTTCTTC.

The genes are TRBV5-5 and TRBJ2-2; no reliable D call. V was trimmed by 1 base and J by 1 base, leaving 8 bases between them. CDR1 and CDR2 (germline): SGHKS, YYEKEE (reference sequence). The CDR3 consists of 15 residues. The CDR3 reads CASSLFGENTGELFF. The CDR3 coding sequence is TGTGCCAGCAGCTTGTTCGGTGAGAACACCGGGGAGCTGTTTTTT.

This clonotype was picked up many times. The rearrangement joins TRBV20-1 to TRBJ2-1; either TRBD1 or TRBD2 may fit D (5 bases each). The CDR3 consists of 16 residues. V lost 3 bases, J lost 1 base, and 16 bases lay in between. Germline V gives CDR1 DFQATT, CDR2 SNEGSKA (reference sequence). DNA for the CDR3: TGCAGTGCTAGTGGGGGAGTTGAGAGTTCCTACAATGAGCAGTTCTTC. Protein: CSASGGVESSYNEQFF.

This clonotype was observed a few times. The V call is TRBV12-3 or TRBV12-4, the J call TRBJ2-1; D not certain. The V end was cut by 10 bases, the J end by 7 bases, with 11 bases between. This CDR3 is built from 11 residues. CDR3 sequence: CATHKLNEQFF. CDR3 bases: TGTGCCACCCATAAATTGAATGAGCAGTTCTTC.

This clonotype occurred a few times. The chain employs TRBV3-1 and TRBJ2-1; D call uncertain. CDR3 length: 14 residues. V was pared by 0 bases and J by 3 bases, with 6 bases between. Germline loops: CDR1 LGHDT, CDR2 YNNKEL (reference sequence). This CDR3 reads CASSQDKSYNEQFF. CDR3 DNA: TGTGCCAGCAGCCAAGATAAAAGCTACAATGAGCAGTTCTTC.

This clonotype occurred a few times. J is TRBJ2-7 and V is TRBV5-1; 15 bases line up with TRBD2. The CDR3 is made up of 15 amino acids. CDR1 is SGHRS and CDR2 is YFSETQ in the germline V gene. J lost 7 bases, V lost 4 bases, and 6 bases had no gene match. The CDR3 sequence is CASSAGTSGRTEQYV. For the CDR3, the DNA is TGCGCCAGCAGCGCCGGGACTAGCGGGAGGACGGAGCAGTACGTC.

This clonotype was counted at least ten times. This chain connects TRBV5-1 to TRBJ2-1, with 7 bases fitting TRBD2. The CDR3 is 15 amino acids. Trimming removed 4 bases from V and 0 bases from J; junction bases left unmatched: 4. Germline V gives CDR1 SGHRS, CDR2 YFSETQ. The CDR3 region has the DNA TGCGCCAGCAGCCACTCTAGCGGCTCCTACAATGAGCAGTTCTTC. It encodes CASSHSSGSYNEQFF.